This T cell receptor (beta chain) was observed in a study of blood T cell repertoires in COVID-19. This table comes from immunoSEQ multiplex PCR, and its TCRdb copy is limited to in-frame clones, with some not included. The sample consists of about 190,000 clones, over 80% of them appearing once. The CDR3 runs to 16 residues. CDR1 is SGHVT and CDR2 is SQSDAQ in the germline V gene. J lost 6 bases, V lost 2 bases, and 10 bases had no gene match. Sequenced material: PBMCs or T cells enriched from blood (not recorded which). V usage is TRBV7-4 and J usage is TRBJ1-2; 9 bases fit TRBD1. This receptor was taken from a woman in her twenties or thirties who had been exposed to COVID-19. The CDR3 here is CASSLKGGDRANGYTF. CDR3 nucleotide sequence: TGTGCCAGCAGCTTAAAAGGGGGGGACAGGGCAAATGGCTACACCTTC. The full variable domain, completed using reference TRBV7-4 and TRBJ1-2, is GAGVSQSPRYKVAKRGRDVALRCDSISGHVTLYWYRQTLGQGSEVLTYSQSDAQRDKSGRPSGRFSAERPERSVSTLKIQRTEQGDSAVYLCASSLKGGDRANGYTFGSGTRLTVV.